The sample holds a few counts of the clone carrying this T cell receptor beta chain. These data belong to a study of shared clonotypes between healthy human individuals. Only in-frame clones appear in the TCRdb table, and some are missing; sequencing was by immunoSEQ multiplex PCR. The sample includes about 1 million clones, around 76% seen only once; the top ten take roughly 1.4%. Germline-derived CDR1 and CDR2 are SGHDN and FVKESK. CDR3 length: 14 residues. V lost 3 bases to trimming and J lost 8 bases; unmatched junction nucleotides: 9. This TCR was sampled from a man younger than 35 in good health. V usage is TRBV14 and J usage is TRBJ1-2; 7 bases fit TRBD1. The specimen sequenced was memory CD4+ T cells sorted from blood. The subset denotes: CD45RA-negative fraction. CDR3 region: CASSQQTGLGGYTF. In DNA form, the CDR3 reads TGTGCCAGCAGCCAGCAGACAGGGTTGGGCGGCTACACCTTC.